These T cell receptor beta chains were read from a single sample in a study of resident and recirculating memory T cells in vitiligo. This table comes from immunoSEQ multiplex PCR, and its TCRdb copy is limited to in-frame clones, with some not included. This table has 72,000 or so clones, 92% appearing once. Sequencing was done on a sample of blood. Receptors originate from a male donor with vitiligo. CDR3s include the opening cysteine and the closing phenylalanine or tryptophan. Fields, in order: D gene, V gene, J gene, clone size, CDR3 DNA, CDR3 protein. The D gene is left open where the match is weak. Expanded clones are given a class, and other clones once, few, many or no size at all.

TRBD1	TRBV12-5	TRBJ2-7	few	TGTGCTAGTGCCCGGGACAGGGGGTACGAGCAGTACTTC	CASARDRGYEQYF
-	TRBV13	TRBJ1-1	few	TGTGCCAGCAGCTTCCAGGTGAGAGGAGGAGCTTTCTTT	CASSFQVRGGAFF
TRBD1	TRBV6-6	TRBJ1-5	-	TGTGCCAGCAGTTGGGCAGGGGGCCATAGCAATCAGCCCCAGCATTTT	CASSWAGGHSNQPQHF
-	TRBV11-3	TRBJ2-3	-	TGTGCCAGCAGCTTAGGTACATCGGGTATGCAGTATTTT	CASSLGTSGMQYF
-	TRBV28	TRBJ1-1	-	TGTGCCAGCAGTCAACGGGGGGCAGGGGCTGAAGCTTTCTTT	CASSQRGAGAEAFF
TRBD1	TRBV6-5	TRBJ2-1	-	TGTGCCAGCAGTTACTCGTCAGGGGGCGGCAATGAGCAGTTCTTC	CASSYSSGGGNEQFF
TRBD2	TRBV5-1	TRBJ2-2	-	TGCGCCAGCAGCTCGCGGACTAGCGGGAAGCTTTCGAACACCGGGGAGCTGTTTTTT	CASSSRTSGKLSNTGELFF
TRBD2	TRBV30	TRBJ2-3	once	TGTGCCGGAGGGAGGGTAGATACGCAGTATTTT	CAGGRVDTQYF
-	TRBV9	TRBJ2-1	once	TGTGCCAGCAGCGGACGCTCCGGGGATGAGCAGTTCTTC	CASSGRSGDEQFF
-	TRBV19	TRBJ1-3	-	TGTGCCAGTAGTATAGAACGGGTATACTCTGGAAACACCATATATTTT	CASSIERVYSGNTIYF
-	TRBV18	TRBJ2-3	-	TGTGCCAGCTCTCCCGACAGGGATGCGGGAACGCAGTATTTT	CASSPDRDAGTQYF
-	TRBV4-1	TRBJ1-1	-	TGCGCCAGCAGCTTAAAGGAGGGGCGCGGCACTGAAGCTTTCTTT	CASSLKEGRGTEAFF
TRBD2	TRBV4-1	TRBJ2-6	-	TGCGCCAGCAGCCATATAGCTAGCGGGAGTCGTGGGGCCAACGTCCTGACTTTC	CASSHIASGSRGANVLTF
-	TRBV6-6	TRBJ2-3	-	TGTGCCAGCAAAGGAGTAGATACGCAGTATTTT	CASKGVDTQYF
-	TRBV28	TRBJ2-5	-	TGTGCCAGCAGTTTGAATCGGGGAATGGAGGAGACCCAGTACTTC	CASSLNRGMEETQYF
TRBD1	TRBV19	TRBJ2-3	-	TGTGCCAGTAGTGTTACAGGGGCCATAGGGGATACGCAGTATTTT	CASSVTGAIGDTQYF
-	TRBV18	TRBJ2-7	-	TGTGCCAGCTCACCTGGGACAAGCGCCTACGAGCAGTACTTC	CASSPGTSAYEQYF
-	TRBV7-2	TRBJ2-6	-	TGTGCCAGCAGCTACAGGTCTGGGGCCAACGTCCTGACTTTC	CASSYRSGANVLTF
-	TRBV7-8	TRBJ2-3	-	TGTGCCAGCAGCTTAGTAAGGGGGGGCGCAGCAGATACGCAGTATTTT	CASSLVRGGAADTQYF
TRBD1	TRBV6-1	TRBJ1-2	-	TGTGCCAGCAGTGACATTACCGGGACAGGGCTCTTCTATGGCTACACCTTC	CASSDITGTGLFYGYTF